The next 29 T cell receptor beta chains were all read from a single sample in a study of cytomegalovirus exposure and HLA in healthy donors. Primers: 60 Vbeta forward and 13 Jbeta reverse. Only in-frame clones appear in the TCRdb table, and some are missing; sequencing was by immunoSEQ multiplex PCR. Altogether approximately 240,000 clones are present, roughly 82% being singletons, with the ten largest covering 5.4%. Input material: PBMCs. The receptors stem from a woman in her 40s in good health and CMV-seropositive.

CDR3 coding DNA: TGTGCCAGTAGTATTACGGGAGATACGCAGTATTTT. As protein: CASSITGDTQYF. The V gene is TRBV19, the J gene TRBJ2-3; D unresolved. The V end lost 3 bases, the J end lost 5 bases, and 6 bases lay between the germline ends. There are 12 residues in the CDR3. Germline CDR1 is LNHDA and CDR2 is SQIVND (reference sequence).

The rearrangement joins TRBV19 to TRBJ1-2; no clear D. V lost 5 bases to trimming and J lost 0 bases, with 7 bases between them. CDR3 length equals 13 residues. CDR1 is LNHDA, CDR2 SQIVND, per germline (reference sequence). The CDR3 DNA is TGTGCCAGTAGTCGAGGGTCTAACTATGGCTACACCTTC. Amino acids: CASSRGSNYGYTF.

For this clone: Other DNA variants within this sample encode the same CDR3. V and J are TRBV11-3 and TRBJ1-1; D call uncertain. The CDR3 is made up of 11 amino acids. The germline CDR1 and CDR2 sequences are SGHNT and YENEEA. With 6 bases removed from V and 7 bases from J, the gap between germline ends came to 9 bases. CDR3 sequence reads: CASSLTVEAFF. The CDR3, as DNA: TGTGCCAGCAGTCTAACCGTTGAAGCTTTCTTT.

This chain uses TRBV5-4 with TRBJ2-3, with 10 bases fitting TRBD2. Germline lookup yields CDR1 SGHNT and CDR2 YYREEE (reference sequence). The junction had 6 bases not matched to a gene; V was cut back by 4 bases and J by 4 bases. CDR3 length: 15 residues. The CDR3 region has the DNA TGTGCCAGCAGCACTCTAGCGGGAGTGGCAGATACGCAGTATTTT. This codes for CASSTLAGVADTQYF.

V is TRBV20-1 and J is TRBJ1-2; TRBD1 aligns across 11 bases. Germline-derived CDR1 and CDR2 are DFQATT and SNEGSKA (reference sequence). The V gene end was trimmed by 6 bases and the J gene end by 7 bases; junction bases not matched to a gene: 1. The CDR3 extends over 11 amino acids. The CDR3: CSAGTGGGYTF. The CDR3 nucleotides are TGCAGTGCGGGGACAGGGGGTGGCTACACCTTC.

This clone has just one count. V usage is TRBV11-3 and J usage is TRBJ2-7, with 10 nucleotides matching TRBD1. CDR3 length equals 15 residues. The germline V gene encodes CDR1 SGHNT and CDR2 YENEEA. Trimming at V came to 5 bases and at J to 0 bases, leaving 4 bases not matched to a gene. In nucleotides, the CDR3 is TGTGCCAGCAGCCCCCGACAGGGGGCCTCCTACGAGCAGTACTTC. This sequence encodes CASSPRQGASYEQYF. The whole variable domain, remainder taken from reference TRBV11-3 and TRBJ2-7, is EAGVVQSPRYKIIEKKQPVAFWCNPISGHNTLYWYLQNLGQGPELLIRYENEEAVDDSQLPKDRFSAERLKGVDSTLKIQPAELGDSAVYLCASSPRQGASYEQYFGPGTRLTVT.

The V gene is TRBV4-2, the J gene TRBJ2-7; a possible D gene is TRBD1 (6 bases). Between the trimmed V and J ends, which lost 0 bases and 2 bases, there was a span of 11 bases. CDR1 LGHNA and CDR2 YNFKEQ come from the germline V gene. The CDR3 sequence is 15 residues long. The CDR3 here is CASSQEHRVPYEQYF. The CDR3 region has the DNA TGTGCCAGCAGCCAAGAACACAGGGTCCCCTACGAGCAGTACTTC.

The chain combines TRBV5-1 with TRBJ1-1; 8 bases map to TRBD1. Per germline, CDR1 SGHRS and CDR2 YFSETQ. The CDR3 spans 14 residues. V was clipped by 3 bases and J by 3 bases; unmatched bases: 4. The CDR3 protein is CASSSLQGDTEAFF. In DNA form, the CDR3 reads TGCGCCAGCAGCTCCCTACAGGGGGACACTGAAGCTTTCTTT.

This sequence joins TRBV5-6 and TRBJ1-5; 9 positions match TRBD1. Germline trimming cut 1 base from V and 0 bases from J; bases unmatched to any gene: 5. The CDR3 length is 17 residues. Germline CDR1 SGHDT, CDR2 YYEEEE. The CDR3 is CASSLSDRGYSNQPQHF. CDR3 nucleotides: TGTGCCAGCAGCTTGTCGGACAGGGGTTATAGCAATCAGCCCCAGCATTTT.

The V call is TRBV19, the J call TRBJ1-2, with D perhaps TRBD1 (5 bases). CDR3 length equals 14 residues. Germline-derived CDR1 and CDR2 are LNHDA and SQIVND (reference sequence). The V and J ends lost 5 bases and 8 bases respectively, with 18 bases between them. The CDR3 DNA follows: TGTGCCAGTAGTGAAACAAGCAGGGCAGGGGGCTACACCTTC. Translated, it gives CASSETSRAGGYTF.

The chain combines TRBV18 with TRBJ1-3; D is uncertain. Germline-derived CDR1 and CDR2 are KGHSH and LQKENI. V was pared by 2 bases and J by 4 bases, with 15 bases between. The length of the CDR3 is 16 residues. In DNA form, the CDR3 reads TGTGCCAGCTCACCAAGTTCTAGCCGAGGAGGAAACACCATATATTTT. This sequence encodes CASSPSSSRGGNTIYF.

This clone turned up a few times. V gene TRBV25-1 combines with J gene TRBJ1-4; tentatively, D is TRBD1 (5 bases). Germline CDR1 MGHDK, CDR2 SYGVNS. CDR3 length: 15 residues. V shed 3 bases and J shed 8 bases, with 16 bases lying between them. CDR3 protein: CASSEAGYGREKLFF. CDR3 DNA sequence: TGTGCCAGCAGTGAGGCAGGGTACGGTCGGGAAAAACTGTTTTTT.

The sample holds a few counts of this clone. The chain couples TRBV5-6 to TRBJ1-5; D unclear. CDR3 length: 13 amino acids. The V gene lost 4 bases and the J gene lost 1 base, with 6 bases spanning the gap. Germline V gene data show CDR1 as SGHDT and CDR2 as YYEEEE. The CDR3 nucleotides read TGTGCCAGCAGCCTGAGGAGCAATCAGCCCCAGCATTTT. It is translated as CASSLRSNQPQHF.

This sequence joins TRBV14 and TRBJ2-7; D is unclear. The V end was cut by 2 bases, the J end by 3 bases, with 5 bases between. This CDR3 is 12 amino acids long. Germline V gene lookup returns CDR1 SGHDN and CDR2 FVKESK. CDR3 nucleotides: TGTGCCAGCAGCCAATACGGCTACGAGCAGTACTTC. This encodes CASSQYGYEQYF.

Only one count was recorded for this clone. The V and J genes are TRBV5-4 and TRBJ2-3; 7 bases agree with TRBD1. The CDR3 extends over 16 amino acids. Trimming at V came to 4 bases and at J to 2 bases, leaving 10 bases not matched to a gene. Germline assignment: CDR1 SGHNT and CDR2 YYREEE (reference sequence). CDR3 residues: CASSPARGLVTDTQYF. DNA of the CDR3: TGTGCCAGCAGCCCGGCGAGGGGGCTCGTCACAGATACGCAGTATTTT.

CDR3: CASSALAGGNTGELFF. The CDR3 coding sequence is TGTGCCAGCAGCGCGCTAGCGGGAGGGAACACCGGGGAGCTGTTTTTT. The genes are TRBV9 and TRBJ2-2, with 11 bases matching TRBD2. The germline CDR1 and CDR2 sequences are SGDLS and YYNGEE. V gave up 3 bases and J gave up 1 base; unmatched junction bases: 2. The length of the CDR3 is 16 residues.

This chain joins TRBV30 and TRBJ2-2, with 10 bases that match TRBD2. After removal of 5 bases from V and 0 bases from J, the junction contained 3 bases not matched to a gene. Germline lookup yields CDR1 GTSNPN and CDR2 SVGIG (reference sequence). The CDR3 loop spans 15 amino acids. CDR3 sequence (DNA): TGTGCCTGGGGGGGGACTAGCGCGAACACCGGGGAGCTGTTTTTT. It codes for CAWGGTSANTGELFF.

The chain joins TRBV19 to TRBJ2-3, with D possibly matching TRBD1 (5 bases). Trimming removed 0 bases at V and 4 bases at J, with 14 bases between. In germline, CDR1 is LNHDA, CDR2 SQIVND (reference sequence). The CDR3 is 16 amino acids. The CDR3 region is CASSIDRSQGADTQYF. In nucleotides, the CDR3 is TGTGCCAGTAGTATAGATCGGAGCCAAGGGGCAGATACGCAGTATTTT.

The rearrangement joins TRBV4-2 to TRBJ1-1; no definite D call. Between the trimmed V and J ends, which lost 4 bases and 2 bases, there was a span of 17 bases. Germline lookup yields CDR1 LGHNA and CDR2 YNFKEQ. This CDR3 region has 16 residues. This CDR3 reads CASSPSLYTRNTEAFF. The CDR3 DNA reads TGTGCCAGCAGCCCTTCCTTATATACCAGAAACACTGAAGCTTTCTTT.

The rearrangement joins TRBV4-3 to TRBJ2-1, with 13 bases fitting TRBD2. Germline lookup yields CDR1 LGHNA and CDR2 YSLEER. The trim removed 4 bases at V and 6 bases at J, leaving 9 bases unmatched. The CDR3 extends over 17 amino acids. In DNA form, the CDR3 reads TGCGCCAGCAGCCGACTAACGGGGACTAGCGGGACCAATGAGCAGTTCTTC. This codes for CASSRLTGTSGTNEQFF.

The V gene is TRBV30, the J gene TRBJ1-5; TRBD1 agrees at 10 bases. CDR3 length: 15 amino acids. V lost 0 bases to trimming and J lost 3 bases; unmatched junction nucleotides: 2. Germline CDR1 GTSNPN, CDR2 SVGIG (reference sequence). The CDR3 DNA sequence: TGTGCCTGGAGTGTGGGACAGGGGTACAATCAGCCCCAGCATTTT. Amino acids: CAWSVGQGYNQPQHF.

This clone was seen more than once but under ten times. The DNA for the CDR3 is TGCGCCAGCAGCTTGAGGGGATCCTACGAGCAGTACTTC. This encodes CASSLRGSYEQYF. The chain carries TRBV5-1 and TRBJ2-7, with D possibly being TRBD1 (5 bases). CDR1 and CDR2 (germline): SGHRS, YFSETQ. Trimming removed 1 base from V and 1 base from J, with 6 bases in between. The length of the CDR3 is 13 residues.

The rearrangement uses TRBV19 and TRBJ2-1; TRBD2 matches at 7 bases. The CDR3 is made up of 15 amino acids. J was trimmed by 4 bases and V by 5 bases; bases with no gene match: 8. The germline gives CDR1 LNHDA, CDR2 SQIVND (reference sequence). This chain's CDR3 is CASSLSVSGYNEQFF. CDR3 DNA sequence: TGTGCCAGTAGTCTCTCCGTTAGCGGGTACAATGAGCAGTTCTTC.

The CDR3 coding sequence is TGCGCCAGCAGCCCCTTGGGGGCTGGGAACACTGAAGCTTTCTTT. The encoded protein is CASSPLGAGNTEAFF. V gene TRBV4-1 combines with J gene TRBJ1-1; possibly TRBD1 for D (6 bases). Germline loops: CDR1 MGHRA, CDR2 YSYEKL. Trimming shortened V by 4 bases and J by 1 base, and 13 bases separated the two germline ends. This CDR3 is built from 15 residues.

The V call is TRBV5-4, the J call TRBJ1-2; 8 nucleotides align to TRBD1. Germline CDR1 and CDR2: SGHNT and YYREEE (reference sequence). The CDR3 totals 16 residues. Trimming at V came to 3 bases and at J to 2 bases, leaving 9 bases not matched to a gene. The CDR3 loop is CASSSRTGSRNYGYTF. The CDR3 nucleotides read TGTGCCAGCAGCTCCAGGACAGGGTCGAGGAACTATGGCTACACCTTC.

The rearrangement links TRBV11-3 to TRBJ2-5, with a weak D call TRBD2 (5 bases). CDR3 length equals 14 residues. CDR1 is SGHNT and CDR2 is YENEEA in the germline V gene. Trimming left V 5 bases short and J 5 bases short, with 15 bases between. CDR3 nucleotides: TGTGCCAGCAGCCTCCCCCGGGGTATGGAGACCCAGTACTTC. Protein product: CASSLPRGMETQYF.

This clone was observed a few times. The CDR3, as DNA: TGTGCCACCAGCCACAACCAGGGGGACAATGAAAAACTGTTTTTT. Encoded protein: CATSHNQGDNEKLFF. V usage is TRBV15 and J usage is TRBJ1-4, with 7 bases matching TRBD1. The V gene's germline CDR1 is LNHNV and CDR2 YYDKDF (reference sequence). Trimming cost V 5 bases and J 5 bases; bases outside gene matches: 8. This CDR3 has 15 residues. The full variable domain, completed using reference TRBV15 and TRBJ1-4, is DAMVIQNPRYQVTQFGKPVTLSCSQTLNHNVMYWYQQKSSQAPKLLFHYYDKDFNNEADTPDNFQSRRPNTSFCFLDIRSPGLGDTAMYLCATSHNQGDNEKLFFGSGTQLSVL.

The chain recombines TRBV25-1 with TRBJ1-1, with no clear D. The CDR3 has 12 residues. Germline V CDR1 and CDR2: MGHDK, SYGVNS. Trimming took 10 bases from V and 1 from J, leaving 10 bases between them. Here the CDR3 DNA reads TGTGCCACCTTAACAGCGAACACTGAAGCTTTCTTT. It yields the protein CATLTANTEAFF.

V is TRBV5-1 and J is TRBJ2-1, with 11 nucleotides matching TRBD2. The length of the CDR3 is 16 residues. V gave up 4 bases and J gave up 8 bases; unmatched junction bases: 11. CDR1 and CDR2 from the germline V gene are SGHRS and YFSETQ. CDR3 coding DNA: TGCGCCAGCAGCGATCTAGCGGGGGGAAAGACGGATGAGCAGTTCTTC. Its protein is CASSDLAGGKTDEQFF.